The clone carrying this TCR beta chain was counted many times. Its matching antigen is unknown. Preparation of the TCRbeta library used unique molecular identifiers. TCRdb re-called the PCR reads through MiXCR, storing one row per CDR3 protein. The table lists hundreds of thousands of distinct CDR3 sequences, 17% of them singletons. The data stem from a study of T-cell reconstitution after alpha-beta-depleted transplantation in children. General study results and limits: By about two months after transplant, alpha-beta T cells reportedly arose from several hundred graft clones that had expanded. Newly made T cells mostly supplied T-cell counts and diversity one year after transplant. Recipient T cells and thymic progenitors that survived gave rise to the high TCRbeta diversity observed at day 60 in some patients.

Unmatched junction bases numbered 9, after V lost 5 bases and J lost 2 bases. Germline V lookup: CDR1 SGHTA, CDR2 FQGNSA. The CDR3 is 16 residues long. V gene TRBV7-2 combines with J gene TRBJ2-5, with 9 bases aligning to TRBD2. The TCR originated in a male patient between 2 and 15 years old who had a stem cell transplant for acute lymphoblastic leukemia, so the T cells may come from the graft donor. The sequencing used PBMCs, mostly from graft donor cells, collected 360 days after TCRalphabeta/CD19-depleted stem cell transplant. The CDR3 coding sequence is TGTGCCAGCAGCCGGTTGTGGCGGGGGGGACAAGAGACCCAGTACTTC. Protein sequence: CASSRLWRGGQETQYF.